This entry concerns a single T cell receptor beta chain. What it binds is not known. Donors showed nominal health when sampled, although they likely had unrecorded immune exposures. This sample was taken from a study of cytomegalovirus exposure and HLA in healthy donors. Overall study results and limits: Overall, roughly 150 TCR beta chains were annotated as cytomegalovirus-associated. Later analysis demonstrated an association between a missense DCLRE1C variant and TCR beta V- and J-gene trimming.

The study ran its PCR with 60 Vbeta and 13 Jbeta primers. The repertoire was sequenced with immunoSEQ multiplex PCR; TCRdb's copy has only in-frame clones and lacks some. Of about 100,000 clones in the sample, approximately 70% were seen once. CDR3 length equals 15 residues. V trimming: 8 bases; J trimming: 4 bases; junction bases outside the gene matches: 8. Germline assignment: CDR1 LNHDA and CDR2 SQIVND (reference sequence). The source material was PBMCs. The clonotype was recovered from a man between 35 and 55 years old in good health and CMV-seropositive. J is TRBJ2-3 and V is TRBV19; 11 nucleotides line up with TRBD2. The CDR3 DNA reads TGTGCCAGTGACGCCGGGACTAGCGGTGCAGATACGCAGTATTTT. Its translation is CASDAGTSGADTQYF.